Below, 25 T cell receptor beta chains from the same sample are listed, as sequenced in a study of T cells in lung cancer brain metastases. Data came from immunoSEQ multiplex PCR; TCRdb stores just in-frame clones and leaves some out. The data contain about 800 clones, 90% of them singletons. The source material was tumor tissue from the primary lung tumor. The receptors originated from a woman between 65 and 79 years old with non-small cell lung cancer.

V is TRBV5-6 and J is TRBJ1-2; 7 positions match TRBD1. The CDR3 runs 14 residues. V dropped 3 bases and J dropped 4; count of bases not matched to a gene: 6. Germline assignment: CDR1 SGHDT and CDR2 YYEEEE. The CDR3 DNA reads TGTGCCAGCAGCTCTGACAGGGCTTTCTATGGCTACACCTTC. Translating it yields CASSSDRAFYGYTF.

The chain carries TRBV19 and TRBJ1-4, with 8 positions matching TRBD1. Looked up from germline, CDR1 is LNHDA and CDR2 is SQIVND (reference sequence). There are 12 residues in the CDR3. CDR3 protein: CASRGHIEKLFF. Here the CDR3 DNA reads TGTGCTAGCAGGGGGCACATTGAAAAACTGTTTTTT. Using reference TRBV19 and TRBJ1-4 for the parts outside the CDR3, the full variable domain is DGGITQSPKYLFRKEGQNVTLSCEQNLNHDAMYWYRQDPGQGLRLIYYSQIVNDFQKGDIAEGYSVSREKKESFPLTVTSAQKNPTAFYLCASRGHIEKLFFGSGTQLSVL.

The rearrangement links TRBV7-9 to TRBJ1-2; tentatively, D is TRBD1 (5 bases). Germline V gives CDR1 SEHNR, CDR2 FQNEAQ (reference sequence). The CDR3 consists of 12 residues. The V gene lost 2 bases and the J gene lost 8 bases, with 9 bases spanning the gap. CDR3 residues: CASSLKGEGYTF. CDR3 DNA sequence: TGTGCCAGCAGCTTAAAAGGGGAAGGCTACACCTTC.

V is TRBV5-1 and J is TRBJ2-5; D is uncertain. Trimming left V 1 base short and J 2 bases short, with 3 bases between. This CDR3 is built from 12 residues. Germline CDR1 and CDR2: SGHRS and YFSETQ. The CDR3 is CASSLTQETQYF. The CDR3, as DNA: TGCGCCAGCAGCTTGACACAAGAGACCCAGTACTTC.

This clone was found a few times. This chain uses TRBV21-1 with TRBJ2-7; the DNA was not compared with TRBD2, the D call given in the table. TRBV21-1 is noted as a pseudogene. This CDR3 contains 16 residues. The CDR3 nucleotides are TGTGCCAGCAGCAAGACGGGGGAGGACGGAGCCTACGAGCAGTACTTC. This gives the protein CASSKTGEDGAYEQYF.

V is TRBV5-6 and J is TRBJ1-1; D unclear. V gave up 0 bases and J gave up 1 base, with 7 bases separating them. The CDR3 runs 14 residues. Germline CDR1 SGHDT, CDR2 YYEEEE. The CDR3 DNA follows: TGTGCCAGCAGCTTGGGTGGCAGGAACACTGAAGCTTTCTTT. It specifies CASSLGGRNTEAFF.

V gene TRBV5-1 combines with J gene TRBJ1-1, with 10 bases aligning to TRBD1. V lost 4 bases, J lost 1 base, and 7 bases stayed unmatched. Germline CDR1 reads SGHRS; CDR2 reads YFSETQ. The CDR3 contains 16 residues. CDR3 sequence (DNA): TGCGCCAGCAGCCCATCGACAGGGGGCACGAACACTGAAGCTTTCTTT. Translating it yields CASSPSTGGTNTEAFF.

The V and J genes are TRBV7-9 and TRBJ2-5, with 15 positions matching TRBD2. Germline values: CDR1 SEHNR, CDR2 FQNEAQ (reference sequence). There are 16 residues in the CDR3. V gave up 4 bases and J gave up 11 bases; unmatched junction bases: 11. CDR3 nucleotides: TGTGCCAGCAGCTCCGACGCCGGACTAGCGGGGGGGGAGCAGTACTTC. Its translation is CASSSDAGLAGGEQYF.

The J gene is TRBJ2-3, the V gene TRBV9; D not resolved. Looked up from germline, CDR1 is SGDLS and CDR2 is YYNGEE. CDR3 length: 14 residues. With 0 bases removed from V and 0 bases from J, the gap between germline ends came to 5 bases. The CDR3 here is CASSVDRSTDTQYF. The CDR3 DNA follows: TGTGCCAGCAGCGTAGATCGGAGCACAGATACGCAGTATTTT.

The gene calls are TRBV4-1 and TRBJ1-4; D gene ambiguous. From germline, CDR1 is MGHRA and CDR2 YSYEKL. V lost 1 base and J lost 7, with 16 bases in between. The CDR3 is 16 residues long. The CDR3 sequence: CASSQVAGRLGEKLFF. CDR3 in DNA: TGCGCCAGCAGCCAAGTCGCAGGTCGTTTGGGTGAAAAACTGTTTTTT.

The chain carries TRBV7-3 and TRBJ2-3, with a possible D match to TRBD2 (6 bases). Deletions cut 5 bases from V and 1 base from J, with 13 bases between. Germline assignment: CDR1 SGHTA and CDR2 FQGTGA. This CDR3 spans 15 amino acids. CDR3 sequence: CASSHGPGGTDTQYF. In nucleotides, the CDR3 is TGTGCCAGCAGCCACGGGCCGGGGGGCACAGATACGCAGTATTTT.

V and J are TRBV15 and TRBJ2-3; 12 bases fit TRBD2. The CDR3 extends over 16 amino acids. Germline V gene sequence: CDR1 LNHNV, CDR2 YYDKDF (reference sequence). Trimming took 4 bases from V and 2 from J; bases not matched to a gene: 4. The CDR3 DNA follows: TGTGCCACCAGCACCAGACTAGCGGGGGACACAGATACGCAGTATTTT. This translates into CATSTRLAGDTDTQYF. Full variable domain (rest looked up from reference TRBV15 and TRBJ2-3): DAMVIQNPRYQVTQFGKPVTLSCSQTLNHNVMYWYQQKSSQAPKLLFHYYDKDFNNEADTPDNFQSRRPNTSFCFLDIRSPGLGDTAMYLCATSTRLAGDTDTQYFGPGTRLTVL.

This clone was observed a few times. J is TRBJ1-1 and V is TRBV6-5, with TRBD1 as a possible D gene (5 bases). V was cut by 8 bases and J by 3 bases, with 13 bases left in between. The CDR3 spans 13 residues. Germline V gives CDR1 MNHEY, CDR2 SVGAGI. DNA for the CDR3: TGTGCCAGCGGACCGGGGGATTACACTGAAGCTTTCTTT. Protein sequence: CASGPGDYTEAFF.

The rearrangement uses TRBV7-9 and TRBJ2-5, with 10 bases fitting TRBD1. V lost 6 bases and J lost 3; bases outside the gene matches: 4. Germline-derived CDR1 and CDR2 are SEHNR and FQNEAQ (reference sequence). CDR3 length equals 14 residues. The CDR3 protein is CASSSGTGEETQYF. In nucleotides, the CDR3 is TGTGCCAGCAGTTCCGGGACAGGGGAAGAGACCCAGTACTTC.

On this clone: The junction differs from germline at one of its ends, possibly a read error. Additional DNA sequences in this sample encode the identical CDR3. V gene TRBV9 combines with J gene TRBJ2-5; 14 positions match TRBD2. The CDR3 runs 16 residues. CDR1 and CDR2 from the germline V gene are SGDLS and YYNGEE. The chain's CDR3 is CASSPGGLAGEETQYF. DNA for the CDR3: TGTGCCAGCAGCCCTGGGGGACTAGCGGGGGAAGAGACTCAGTACTTC.

This chain's CDR3 is CASSARLARGGYEQYF. The CDR3 DNA reads TGTGCCAGCAGTGCCAGACTAGCGCGGGGGGGTTACGAGCAGTACTTC. This sequence joins TRBV2 and TRBJ2-7; 9 positions agree with TRBD2. Germline loops: CDR1 SNHLY, CDR2 FYNNEI. The CDR3 consists of 16 residues. Trimming at V came to 4 bases and at J to 4 bases, leaving 11 bases not matched to a gene. Full variable domain (missing parts from reference TRBV2 and TRBJ2-7): EPEVTQTPSHQVTQMGQEVILRCVPISNHLYFYWYRQILGQKVEFLVSFYNNEISEKSEIFDDQFSVERPDGSNFTLKIRSTKLEDSAMYFCASSARLARGGYEQYFGPGTRLTVT.

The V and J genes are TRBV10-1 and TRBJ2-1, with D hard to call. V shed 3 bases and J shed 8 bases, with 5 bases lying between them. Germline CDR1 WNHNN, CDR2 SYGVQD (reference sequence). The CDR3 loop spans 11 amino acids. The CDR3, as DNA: TGCGCCAGCAGTGACTCAGATGAGCAGTTCTTC. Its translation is CASSDSDEQFF.

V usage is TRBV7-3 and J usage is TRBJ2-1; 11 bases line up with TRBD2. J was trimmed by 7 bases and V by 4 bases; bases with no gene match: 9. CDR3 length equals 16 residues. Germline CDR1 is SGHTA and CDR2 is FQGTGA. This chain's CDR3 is CASSSTPGLAENEQFF. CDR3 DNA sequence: TGTGCCAGCAGCTCAACCCCGGGACTAGCGGAGAATGAGCAGTTCTTC.

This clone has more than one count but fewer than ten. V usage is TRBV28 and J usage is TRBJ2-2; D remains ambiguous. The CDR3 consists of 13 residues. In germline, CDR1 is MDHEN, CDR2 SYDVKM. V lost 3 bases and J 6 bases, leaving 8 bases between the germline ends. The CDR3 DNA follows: TGTGCCAGCAGTTTTGTTTTGCCCGGGGAGCTGTTTTTT. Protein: CASSFVLPGELFF.

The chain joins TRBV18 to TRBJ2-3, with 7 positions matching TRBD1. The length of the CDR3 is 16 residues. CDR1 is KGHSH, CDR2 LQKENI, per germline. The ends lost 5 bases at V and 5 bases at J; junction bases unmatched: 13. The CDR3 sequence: CASSTRTGNWGDTQYF. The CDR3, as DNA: TGTGCCAGCTCAACCCGGACAGGAAACTGGGGAGATACGCAGTATTTT.

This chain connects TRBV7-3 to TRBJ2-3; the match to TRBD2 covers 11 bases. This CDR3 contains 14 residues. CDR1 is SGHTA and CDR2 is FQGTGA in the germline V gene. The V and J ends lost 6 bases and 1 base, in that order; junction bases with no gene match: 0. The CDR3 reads CASRLAGGTDTQYF. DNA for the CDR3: TGTGCCAGCAGACTAGCGGGGGGCACAGATACGCAGTATTTT.

The CDR3 spells CASSPEIQDTQYF. CDR3 nucleotide sequence: TGTGCCAGCAGCCCCGAAATACAAGATACGCAGTATTTT. The chain is built from TRBV7-3 and TRBJ2-3; D ambiguous. The V end was cut by 5 bases, the J end by 5 bases, with 11 bases between. Germline-derived CDR1 and CDR2 are SGHTA and FQGTGA. This CDR3 has 13 residues.

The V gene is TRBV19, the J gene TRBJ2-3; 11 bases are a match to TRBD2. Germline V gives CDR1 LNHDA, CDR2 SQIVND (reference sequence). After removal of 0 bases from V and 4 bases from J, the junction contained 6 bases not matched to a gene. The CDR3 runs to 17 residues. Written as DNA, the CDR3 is TGTGCCAGTAGTATAGAACGGCTAGCGGGAGGACCAGATACGCAGTATTTT. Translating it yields CASSIERLAGGPDTQYF.

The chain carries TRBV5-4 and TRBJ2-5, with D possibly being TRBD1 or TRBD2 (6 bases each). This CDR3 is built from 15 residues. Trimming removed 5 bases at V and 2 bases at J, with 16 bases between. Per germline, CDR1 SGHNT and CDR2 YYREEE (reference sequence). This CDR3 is CASSRDQGRQETQYF. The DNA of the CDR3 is TGTGCCAGCAGTAGGGACCAGGGGAGGCAAGAGACCCAGTACTTC.

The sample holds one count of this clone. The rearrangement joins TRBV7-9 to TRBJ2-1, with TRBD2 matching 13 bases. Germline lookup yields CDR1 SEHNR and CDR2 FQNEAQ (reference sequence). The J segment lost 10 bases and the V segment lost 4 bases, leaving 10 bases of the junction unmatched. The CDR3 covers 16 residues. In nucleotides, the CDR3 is TGTGCCAGCAGCTCGCGGACTAGCGGGAGAAATCTGGAGCAGTTCTTC. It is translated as CASSSRTSGRNLEQFF. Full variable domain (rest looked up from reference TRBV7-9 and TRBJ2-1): DTGVSQNPRHKITKRGQNVTFRCDPISEHNRLYWYRQTLGQGPEFLTYFQNEAQLEKSRLLSDRFSAERPKGSFSTLEIQRTEQGDSAMYLCASSSRTSGRNLEQFFGPGTRLTVL.